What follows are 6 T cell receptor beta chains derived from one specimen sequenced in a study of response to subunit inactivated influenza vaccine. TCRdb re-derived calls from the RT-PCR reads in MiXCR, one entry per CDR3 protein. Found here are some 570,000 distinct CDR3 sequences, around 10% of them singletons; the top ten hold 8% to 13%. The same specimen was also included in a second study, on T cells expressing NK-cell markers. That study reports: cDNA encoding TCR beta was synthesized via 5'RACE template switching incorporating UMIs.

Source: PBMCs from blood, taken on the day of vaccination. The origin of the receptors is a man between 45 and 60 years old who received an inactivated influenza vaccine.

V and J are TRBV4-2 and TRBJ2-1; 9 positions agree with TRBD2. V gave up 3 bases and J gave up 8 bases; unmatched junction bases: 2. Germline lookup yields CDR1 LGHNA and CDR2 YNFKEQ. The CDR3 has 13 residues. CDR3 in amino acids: CASSHGTSYEQFF. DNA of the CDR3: TGTGCCAGCAGCCATGGGACTAGCTATGAGCAGTTCTTC.

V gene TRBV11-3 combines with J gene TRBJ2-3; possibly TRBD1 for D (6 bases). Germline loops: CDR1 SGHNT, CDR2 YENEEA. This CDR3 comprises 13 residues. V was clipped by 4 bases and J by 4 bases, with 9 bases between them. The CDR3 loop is CASSSGQPDTQYF. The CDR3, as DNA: TGTGCCAGCAGCTCCGGACAGCCAGATACGCAGTATTTT.

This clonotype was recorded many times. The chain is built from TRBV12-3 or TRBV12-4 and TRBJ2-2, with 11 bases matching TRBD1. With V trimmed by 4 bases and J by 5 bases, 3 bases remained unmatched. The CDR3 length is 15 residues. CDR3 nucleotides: TGTGCCAGCAGTTGGGACAGGGGGGGAACCGGGGAGCTGTTTTTT. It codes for CASSWDRGGTGELFF.

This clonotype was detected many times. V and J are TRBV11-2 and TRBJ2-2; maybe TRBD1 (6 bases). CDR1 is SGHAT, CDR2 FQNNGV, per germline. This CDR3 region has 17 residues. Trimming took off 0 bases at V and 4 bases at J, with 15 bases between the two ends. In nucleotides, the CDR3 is TGTGCCAGCAGCTTAGATCATCAGGGGCTAAGCACCGGGGAGCTGTTTTTT. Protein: CASSLDHQGLSTGELFF.

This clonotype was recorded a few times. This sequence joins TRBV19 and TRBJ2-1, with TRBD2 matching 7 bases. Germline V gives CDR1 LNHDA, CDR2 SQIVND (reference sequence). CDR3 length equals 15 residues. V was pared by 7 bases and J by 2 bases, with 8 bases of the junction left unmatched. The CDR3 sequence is CASTPGAGAYNEQFF. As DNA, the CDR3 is TGTGCCAGTACCCCTGGCGCGGGGGCCTACAATGAGCAGTTCTTC.

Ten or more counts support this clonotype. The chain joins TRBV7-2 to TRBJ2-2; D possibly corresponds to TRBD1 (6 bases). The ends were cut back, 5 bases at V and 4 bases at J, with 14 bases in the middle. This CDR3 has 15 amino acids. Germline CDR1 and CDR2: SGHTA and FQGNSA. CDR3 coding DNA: TGTGCCAGCAGCCTGTTGACAGGTCCCACCGGGGAGCTGTTTTTT. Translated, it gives CASSLLTGPTGELFF.